A single sample is the source of the 30 T cell receptor beta chains below, sequenced in a study of post-analysis software for immune sequencing data. Unique molecular identifiers featured in each of the TCR beta cDNA libraries. Each CDR3 protein is one row after TCRdb ran MiXCR on the PCR reads. The repertoire consists of about 540,000 distinct CDR3 sequences, with about a third occurring once and the leading ten covering approximately 6%. Study results and caveats: Higher frequency in patients than in controls was seen for several TRBV segments, with TRBV5-6, TRBV5-1 and TRBV20-1 among them.

What these receptors recognize is not known. The sequenced sample consisted of blood. These receptors were obtained from a girl under 18 with multiple sclerosis.

This clonotype came up a few times. The V and J genes are TRBV12-3 or TRBV12-4 and TRBJ2-1; 8 nucleotides agree with TRBD2. This CDR3 contains 16 residues. With V trimmed by 5 bases and J by 2 bases, 8 bases remained unmatched. The CDR3 nucleotides read TGTGCCAGCAGTCCCGGGAGGGCGGAAACCTACAATGAGCAGTTCTTC. It codes for CASSPGRAETYNEQFF.

V is TRBV7-2 and J is TRBJ2-1; the D gene is possibly TRBD2 (5 bases). V lost 6 bases and J lost 13, with 16 bases in between. This CDR3 has 12 amino acids. CDR1 is SGHTA and CDR2 is FQGNSA in the germline V gene. For the CDR3, the DNA is TGTGCCAGCAGGAGAGGAGCGGCGACCCAGTTCTTC. This gives the protein CASRRGAATQFF.

In this sample, this clonotype turned up a few times. The V gene is TRBV2, the J gene TRBJ2-7, with 7 positions matching TRBD2. Losses at the gene ends were 7 bases for V and 5 bases for J; bases not matched to a gene: 8. The CDR3 extends over 13 amino acids. The germline V gene encodes CDR1 SNHLY and CDR2 FYNNEI. CDR3 residues: CASNGGGSNEQYF. Here the CDR3 DNA reads TGTGCCAGCAATGGGGGGGGATCCAACGAGCAGTACTTC.

The table lists this clonotype with a few counts. The chain links TRBV10-3 to TRBJ2-4; 11 nucleotides agree with TRBD2. Germline CDR1 and CDR2: ENHRY and SYGVKD. The CDR3 runs to 15 residues. The junction had 5 bases not matched to a gene; V was cut back by 5 bases and J by 5 bases. CDR3 nucleotides: TGTGCCATCAGTCCTAGCGGGGGGCGACAAAACATTCAGTACTTC. Translation gives CAISPSGGRQNIQYF.

There are a few counts of this clonotype. The V and J genes are TRBV24-1 and TRBJ2-1, with D perhaps TRBD2 (5 bases). Trimming removed 7 bases at V and 0 bases at J, with 15 bases between. CDR1 is KGHDR, CDR2 SFDVKD, per germline. This CDR3 contains 16 residues. The CDR3 DNA sequence: TGTGCCACCAGCGGGATTACAGACCGCTCCTACAATGAGCAGTTCTTC. Translating gives CATSGITDRSYNEQFF.

This clonotype occurred many times. CDR3: CASSPGVASGEVETQYF. CDR3 DNA: TGTGCCAGCTCACCTGGAGTAGCTAGCGGGGAAGTGGAGACCCAGTACTTC. This chain joins TRBV18 and TRBJ2-5; 9 bases match TRBD2. Germline V gene data show CDR1 as KGHSH and CDR2 as LQKENI. The CDR3 runs to 17 residues. V was pared by 3 bases and J by 5 bases, with 13 bases of the junction left unmatched.

This clonotype was found a few times. This sequence joins TRBV10-2 and TRBJ2-5, with 8 bases fitting TRBD2. CDR3 size: 18 residues. In germline, CDR1 is WSHSY, CDR2 SAAADI. Germline trimming cut 0 bases from V and 5 bases from J; bases unmatched to any gene: 14. CDR3 bases: TGCGCCAGCAGTGAGTCGAAGACTAGCGCCTATAGGAAGGAGACCCAGTACTTC. Translation gives CASSESKTSAYRKETQYF.

The V gene is TRBV7-2, the J gene TRBJ1-2; no reliable D call. Trimming shortened V by 1 base and J by 0 bases, and 12 bases separated the two germline ends. Looked up from germline, CDR1 is SGHTA and CDR2 is FQGNSA. There are 16 residues in the CDR3. The CDR3 is CASSLDSVPANYGYTF. CDR3 bases: TGTGCCAGCAGCTTAGATTCGGTTCCAGCTAACTATGGCTACACCTTC.

Worth noting for this clonotype: At one boundary the junction diverges from the germline segment, which might be a read error. The chain has TRBV5-1 and TRBJ2-7; D uncertain. The better agreement between TRBJ2-5 and the DNA end casts doubt on the J call. This CDR3 is built from 13 residues. Germline V gene lookup returns CDR1 SGHRS and CDR2 YFSETQ. CDR3 amino acids: CASNLPLGETQYF. CDR3 DNA: TGCGCCAGCAACTTGCCTCTCGGAGAGACCCAGTACTTC.

The chain uses TRBV2 and TRBJ2-3; maybe TRBD2 (6 bases). The CDR3 is 16 amino acids. The germline V gene has CDR1 SNHLY and CDR2 FYNNEI. V gave up 0 bases and J gave up 3 bases, with 13 bases separating them. CDR3 bases: TGTGCCAGCAGTGAAGCGGAGGCGGGGAATACAGATACGCAGTATTTT. This sequence encodes CASSEAEAGNTDTQYF.

J is TRBJ1-2 and V is TRBV20-1; no clear D. Trimming stripped 3 bases from V and 8 bases from J, with 13 bases between. This CDR3 is built from 12 residues. From germline, CDR1 is DFQATT and CDR2 SNEGSKA (reference sequence). The CDR3 DNA sequence: TGCAGTGCTAGTGACGGAAGTTCGGGCTACACCTTC. Translated: CSASDGSSGYTF.

The genes are TRBV20-1 and TRBJ2-3; 9 nucleotides match TRBD1. The V gene end was trimmed by 2 bases and the J gene end by 4 bases; junction bases not matched to a gene: 10. There are 16 residues in the CDR3. The germline V gene encodes CDR1 DFQATT and CDR2 SNEGSKA (reference sequence). As DNA, the CDR3 is TGCAGTGCTAGAATAGTGACAGGGGGAATGCCAGATACGCAGTATTTT. Protein: CSARIVTGGMPDTQYF.

This clonotype came up a few times. This sequence joins TRBV10-3 and TRBJ2-3, with 9 bases identical to TRBD2. Germline V gene sequence: CDR1 ENHRY, CDR2 SYGVKD. This CDR3 region has 16 residues. After removal of 3 bases from V and 3 bases from J, the junction contained 7 bases not matched to a gene. For the CDR3, the DNA is TGTGCCATCAGTGATAGAGCGGGGGGAGAGACAGATACGCAGTATTTT. This translates into CAISDRAGGETDTQYF.

This clonotype was seen only a few times. The chain is built from TRBV20-1 and TRBJ2-3; no clear D. The V end lost 0 bases, the J end lost 0 bases, and 10 bases lay between the germline ends. This CDR3 has 15 amino acids. Looked up from germline, CDR1 is DFQATT and CDR2 is SNEGSKA (reference sequence). The CDR3 DNA follows: TGCAGTGCTAGAGATCGAACAGCTAGCACAGATACGCAGTATTTT. As protein: CSARDRTASTDTQYF.

V is TRBV20-1 and J is TRBJ1-2; the match to TRBD1 covers 7 bases. The CDR3 runs 14 residues. V dropped 1 base and J dropped 4; count of bases not matched to a gene: 6. Per germline, CDR1 DFQATT and CDR2 SNEGSKA (reference sequence). This CDR3 is CSARGGTEFYGYTF. The CDR3 DNA is TGCAGTGCTAGAGGAGGGACAGAATTCTATGGCTACACCTTC.

This clonotype appeared a few times. The genes are TRBV3-1 and TRBJ1-2; maybe TRBD1 (5 bases). Germline V gene sequence: CDR1 LGHDT, CDR2 YNNKEL (reference sequence). V was trimmed by 2 bases and J by 8 bases, leaving 21 bases between them. CDR3 length equals 16 residues. The CDR3 protein is CASSQLPGTTDEGYTF. Written as DNA, the CDR3 is TGTGCCAGCAGCCAATTACCCGGGACTACTGACGAGGGCTACACCTTC.

V usage is TRBV20-1 and J usage is TRBJ1-1; possibly TRBD1 for D (5 bases). Per germline, CDR1 DFQATT and CDR2 SNEGSKA (reference sequence). The V end lost 3 bases, the J end lost 1 base, and 15 bases lay between the germline ends. CDR3 size: 15 residues. CDR3 nucleotide sequence: TGCAGTGCTAGGCCCTCGATCGGGGCGAACACTGAAGCTTTCTTT. This encodes CSARPSIGANTEAFF.

The rearrangement uses TRBV5-1 and TRBJ2-5; 8 bases match TRBD2. The V and J ends lost 3 bases and 5 bases, in that order; junction bases with no gene match: 3. The length of the CDR3 is 13 residues. Germline CDR1 reads SGHRS; CDR2 reads YFSETQ. CDR3 residues: CASSWPSGETQYF. In nucleotides, the CDR3 is TGCGCCAGCAGCTGGCCTAGCGGGGAGACCCAGTACTTC.

The chain employs TRBV20-1 and TRBJ1-2, with D possibly being TRBD1 (5 bases). The CDR3 extends over 12 amino acids. Germline-derived CDR1 and CDR2 are DFQATT and SNEGSKA (reference sequence). Trimming stripped 8 bases from V and 3 bases from J, with 13 bases between. For the CDR3, the DNA is TGCAGTACACAGGTCCCTTACTATGGCTACACCTTC. Its translation is CSTQVPYYGYTF.

V usage is TRBV6-1 and J usage is TRBJ2-5; D may correspond to TRBD1 or TRBD2 (6 bases each). Germline CDR1 reads MNHNS; CDR2 reads SASEGT. The V end lost 11 bases, the J end lost 5 bases, and 24 bases lay between the germline ends. CDR3 length: 15 residues. This CDR3 is CAAVRGVGGRETQYF. The CDR3 nucleotides are TGTGCCGCGGTTCGCGGAGTGGGGGGCAGGGAGACCCAGTACTTC.

The table lists this clonotype with a few counts. The V call is TRBV6-6, the J call TRBJ1-5, with TRBD1 matching over 8 bases. CDR1 is MNHNY, CDR2 SVGAGI, per germline (reference sequence). With 6 bases clipped from V and 1 base from J, the junction kept 5 bases outside the gene matches. This CDR3 has 15 amino acids. The CDR3 nucleotides are TGTGCCAGCAGCCGAAACAGGGGGAGCAATCAGCCCCAGCATTTT. Its protein is CASSRNRGSNQPQHF.

This clonotype was observed a handful of times. This chain joins TRBV18 and TRBJ1-3, with D uncertain. This CDR3 has 13 residues. In germline, CDR1 is KGHSH, CDR2 LQKENI. V gave up 3 bases and J gave up 4 bases, with 7 bases separating them. The CDR3 is CASSPGGGNTIYF. DNA of the CDR3: TGTGCCAGCTCACCGGGAGGCGGAAACACCATATATTTT.

This clonotype has just a few counts. At one end, the junction sequence differs from germline, possibly due to a read error. The V call is TRBV7-3, the J call TRBJ2-1, with 11 bases that match TRBD2. CDR3 size: 17 residues. Germline lookup yields CDR1 SGHTA and CDR2 FQGTGA. CDR3 sequence: CASSLTVAGGSCNEQFF. CDR3 nucleotides: TGTGCCAGCAGCTTAACGGTAGCGGGGGGGTCCTGCAATGAGCAGTTCTTC.

The chain recombines TRBV20-1 with TRBJ2-3; the D is unclear. The V gene's germline CDR1 is DFQATT and CDR2 SNEGSKA (reference sequence). V shed 1 base and J shed 6 bases, with 8 bases lying between them. CDR3 length: 12 residues. CDR3 amino acids: CSARATADTQYF. In nucleotides, the CDR3 is TGCAGTGCTAGAGCAACAGCGGATACGCAGTATTTT.

This clonotype was detected ten times or more. The chain couples TRBV5-1 to TRBJ2-7; D is unresolved. CDR3 size: 14 residues. Trimming took 0 bases from V and 1 from J, leaving 8 bases between them. Germline V lookup: CDR1 SGHRS, CDR2 YFSETQ. CDR3 sequence: CASSLAGQSYEQYF. The CDR3 DNA is TGCGCCAGCAGCTTGGCCGGGCAGTCCTACGAGCAGTACTTC.

The chain joins TRBV29-1 to TRBJ2-2; 8 nucleotides align to TRBD2. Per germline, CDR1 SQVTM and CDR2 ANQGSEA. V shed 7 bases and J 0 bases; nucleotides not matched to a gene: 4. The CDR3 consists of 14 residues. CDR3 sequence: CSGRGGPNTGELFF. CDR3 DNA sequence: TGCAGCGGTCGCGGGGGGCCGAACACCGGGGAGCTGTTTTTT.

Only a few counts were recorded for this clonotype. The chain recombines TRBV15 with TRBJ1-5, with TRBD1 as a possible D gene (6 bases). V dropped 3 bases and J dropped 0 bases, with 12 bases sitting between them. Germline CDR1 reads LNHNV; CDR2 reads YYDKDF (reference sequence). The CDR3 has 16 residues. Written as DNA, the CDR3 is TGTGCCACCAGCAGTCGGGGGCTATCTAGCAATCAGCCCCAGCATTTT. Its translation: CATSSRGLSSNQPQHF.

The chain employs TRBV7-6 and TRBJ2-3; the match to TRBD2 covers 8 bases. The CDR3 totals 16 residues. V was pared by 5 bases and J by 1 base, with 8 bases of the junction left unmatched. Germline CDR1 and CDR2: SGHVS and FNYEAQ. The CDR3 DNA sequence: TGTGCCAGCAGCACGGACGGGGGGGCAGGCACAGATACGCAGTATTTT. Translating it yields CASSTDGGAGTDTQYF.

On this clonotype itself: A junction end diverges from the germline sequence, so it may reflect a read error. This sequence joins TRBV9 and TRBJ2-2, with TRBD2 matching 8 bases. The CDR3 length is 14 residues. The germline CDR1 and CDR2 sequences are SGDLS and YYNGEE. Written as DNA, the CDR3 is TGTGCCAGCAGCACCCAAGGACTAGCCGGGGAGCGGTTTTTT. This codes for CASSTQGLAGERFF.

This clonotype has just a few counts. The CDR3 nucleotides read TGCAGTGCTAGGACTAGCGGGCGGGCAGCAAATGAGCAGTTCTTC. Protein product: CSARTSGRAANEQFF. The J gene is TRBJ2-1, the V gene TRBV20-1, with TRBD2 matching over 10 bases. V shed 3 bases and J 7 bases; nucleotides not matched to a gene: 9. This CDR3 comprises 15 residues. Germline V gene data show CDR1 as DFQATT and CDR2 as SNEGSKA (reference sequence).